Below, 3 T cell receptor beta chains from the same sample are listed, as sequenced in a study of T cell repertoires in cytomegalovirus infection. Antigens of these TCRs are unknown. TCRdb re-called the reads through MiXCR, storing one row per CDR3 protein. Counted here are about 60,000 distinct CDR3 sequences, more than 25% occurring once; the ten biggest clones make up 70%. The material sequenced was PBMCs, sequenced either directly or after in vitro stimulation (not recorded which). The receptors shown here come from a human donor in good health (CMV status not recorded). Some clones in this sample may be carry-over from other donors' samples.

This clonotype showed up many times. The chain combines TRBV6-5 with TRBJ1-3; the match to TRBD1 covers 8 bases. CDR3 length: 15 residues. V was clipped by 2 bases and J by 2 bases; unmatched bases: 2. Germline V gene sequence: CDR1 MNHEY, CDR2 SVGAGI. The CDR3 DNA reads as TGTGCCAGCAGTTACCAGGGGGCGGCTGGAAACACCATATATTTT. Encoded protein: CASSYQGAAGNTIYF.

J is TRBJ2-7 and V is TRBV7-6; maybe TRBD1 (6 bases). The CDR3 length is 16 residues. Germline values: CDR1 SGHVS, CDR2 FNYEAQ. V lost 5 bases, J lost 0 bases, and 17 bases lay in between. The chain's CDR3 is CASSPNRDKASYEQYF. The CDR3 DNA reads TGTGCCAGCAGCCCGAACCGGGACAAGGCCTCCTACGAGCAGTACTTC.

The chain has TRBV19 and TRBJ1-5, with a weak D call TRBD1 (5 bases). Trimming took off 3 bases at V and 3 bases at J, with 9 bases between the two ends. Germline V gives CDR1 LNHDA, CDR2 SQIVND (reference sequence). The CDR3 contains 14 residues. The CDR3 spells CASSIQGFNQPQHF. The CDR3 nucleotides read TGTGCCAGTAGTATTCAGGGATTCAATCAGCCCCAGCATTTT.